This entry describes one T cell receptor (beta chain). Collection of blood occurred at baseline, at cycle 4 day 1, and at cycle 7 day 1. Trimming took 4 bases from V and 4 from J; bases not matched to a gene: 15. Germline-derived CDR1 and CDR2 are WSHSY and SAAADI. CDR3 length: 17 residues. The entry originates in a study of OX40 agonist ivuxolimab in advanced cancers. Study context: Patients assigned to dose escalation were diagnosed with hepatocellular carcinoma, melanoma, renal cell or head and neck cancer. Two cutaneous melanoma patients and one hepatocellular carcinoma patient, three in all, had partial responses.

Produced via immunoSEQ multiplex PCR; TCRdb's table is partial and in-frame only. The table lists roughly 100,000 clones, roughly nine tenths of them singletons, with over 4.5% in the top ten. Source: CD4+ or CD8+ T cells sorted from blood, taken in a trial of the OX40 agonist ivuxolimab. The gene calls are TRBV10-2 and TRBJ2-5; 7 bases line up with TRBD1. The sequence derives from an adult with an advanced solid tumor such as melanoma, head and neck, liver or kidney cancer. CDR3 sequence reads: CASSAPDRVGVLETQYF. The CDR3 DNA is TGCGCCAGCAGTGCCCCAGACAGGGTAGGAGTCTTAGAGACCCAGTACTTC.